This is a list of T cell receptor beta chains from one sample in a study of control samples from healthy donors and cancer patients. Clones were sequenced by immunoSEQ multiplex PCR, and TCRdb holds only the in-frame ones, with some missing. This sample carries more than 95,000 clones, roughly 91% of them seen once, and the ten largest clones take about a fifth. The material sequenced was PBMCs. Every receptor here comes from a man aged 55 to 70 with lung cancer. Both conserved end residues are part of each CDR3. D genes are given only for firm matches. Expanded clones get a size class; other rows say once, few or many, or leave the size out.

V	D	J	size	DNA	CDR3
TRBV27	NA	TRBJ1-1	NA	TGTGCCAGCAGTTTAACTGGGGACACTGAAGCTTTCTTT	CASSLTGDTEAFF
TRBV7-6	NA	TRBJ2-2	NA	TGTGCCAGCAGCTTAGCAGGGGCGAACACCGGGGAGCTGTTTTTT	CASSLAGANTGELFF
TRBV11-3	NA	TRBJ2-1	NA	TGTGCCAGCAGCTTCAGTCCTTCCTACAATGAGCAGTTCTTC	CASSFSPSYNEQFF
TRBV5-1	TRBD1	TRBJ1-1	NA	TGCGCCAGCAGCTCGATCGGACAGGGGCTGAACACTGAAGCTTTCTTT	CASSSIGQGLNTEAFF
TRBV7-3	NA	TRBJ2-3	few	TGTGCCAGCAGCCCCGGGAGTGCCACAGATACGCAGTATTTT	CASSPGSATDTQYF
TRBV9	TRBD1	TRBJ1-6	NA	TGTGCCAGCAGCGTAAAAGGACAGGGGTGGAATTCACCCCTCCACTTT	CASSVKGQGWNSPLHF
TRBV29-1	NA	TRBJ2-5	NA	TGCAGCGTCGAAAGGGGCCGAGAGGGAATAAAGGAGACCCAGTACTTC	CSVERGREGIKETQYF
TRBV5-1	NA	TRBJ2-5	once	TGCGCCAGCAGCTTGAGGTCAAGCCCCCAAGAGACCCAGTACTTC	CASSLRSSPQETQYF
TRBV9	NA	TRBJ1-2	few	TGTGCCAGCAGCGTAGCCAGGTATGGCTACACCTTC	CASSVARYGYTF
TRBV2	NA	TRBJ1-5	NA	TGTGCCAGCAGTTACGAATTGACGGCGGGGAGCTGGGATCAGCCCCAGCATTTT	CASSYELTAGSWDQPQHF
TRBV7-9	NA	TRBJ1-2	NA	TGTGCCAGCAGCCGGGGGGGGGATCGGGTCTATGGCTACACCTTC	CASSRGGDRVYGYTF
TRBV29-1	NA	TRBJ1-2	NA	TGCAGCGTTGCAGGGCTGCTGTATGGCTACACCTTC	CSVAGLLYGYTF
TRBV7-9	NA	TRBJ2-3	NA	TGTGCCAGCAGCTTGGACCCCGCGAATACGCAGTATTTT	CASSLDPANTQYF
TRBV7-3	TRBD2	TRBJ2-5	NA	TGTGCCAGCAGCTTAACCGGGGGGGCTGGTGAGACCCAGTACTTC	CASSLTGGAGETQYF
TRBV30	TRBD1	TRBJ1-5	NA	TGTGCCTGGAGAGAAAAGGGACAGGGTTACAATCAGCCCCAGCATTTT	CAWREKGQGYNQPQHF
TRBV11-3	NA	TRBJ2-5	NA	TGTGCCAGCAGCTTGAGGGGGGGCTGGGAGACCCAGTACTTC	CASSLRGGWETQYF
TRBV7-3	TRBD1	TRBJ2-5	NA	TGTGCCAGCAGCGCGACAGGGGGAGGTCCGGAGACCCAGTACTTC	CASSATGGGPETQYF
TRBV12-3/TRBV12-4	NA	TRBJ1-6	NA	TGTGCCAGCCGGGTGTGGGGGGATTCACCCCTCCACTTT	CASRVWGDSPLHF
TRBV11-2	NA	TRBJ1-1	NA	TGTGCCAGCAGCCCGACGCCAGTGCTCCCTGAAGCTTTCTTT	CASSPTPVLPEAFF
TRBV6-5	NA	TRBJ2-5	NA	TGTGCCAGCGGTCAGCCCCAAGAGACCCAGTACTTC	CASGQPQETQYF
TRBV10-2	NA	TRBJ1-2	once	TGCGCCAGCAGTGAGGTTTCTGGCTACACCTTC	CASSEVSGYTF
TRBV18	NA	TRBJ2-5	once	TGTGCCAGCTCACCCTCCCTGGTCAACCAAGAGACCCAGTACTTC	CASSPSLVNQETQYF
TRBV11-3	NA	TRBJ1-1	few	TGTGCCAGCAGCCGAAATGACAGGCCTGAAGCTTTCTTT	CASSRNDRPEAFF
TRBV5-6	NA	TRBJ2-3	NA	TGTGCCAGCAGCTTCCAGACAGATACGCAGTATTTT	CASSFQTDTQYF
TRBV6-5	TRBD1	TRBJ2-7	NA	TGTGCCAGCAGTTACCCGGACAGGGCCAACGAGCAGTACTTC	CASSYPDRANEQYF
TRBV3-1/TRBV3-2	TRBD2	TRBJ2-1	NA	TGTGCCAGCAGCCATTACCTTAGCGGGGGGGCCGGAGATGAGCAGTTCTTC	CASSHYLSGGAGDEQFF
TRBV18	NA	TRBJ2-6	NA	TGTGCCAGCTCACTCTACGGACCGGTCTCTGGGGCCAACGTCCTGACTTTC	CASSLYGPVSGANVLTF
TRBV2	NA	TRBJ2-2	few	TGTGCCAGCAGTGACCAGGTGGCCGGGGAGCTGTTTTTT	CASSDQVAGELFF
TRBV13	TRBD1	TRBJ2-2	NA	TGTGCCAGCAGCTTAGTCGGACAGGGGAACACCGGGGAGCTGTTTTTT	CASSLVGQGNTGELFF
TRBV7-9	TRBD1	TRBJ1-4	once	TGTGCCAGCAGCTTCGCCTCAGGGGGGCAAGAAAAACTGTTTTTT	CASSFASGGQEKLFF
TRBV3-1/TRBV3-2	NA	TRBJ1-1	NA	TGTGCCAGCAGCCAAGGCCTGGGGTACAAAGCTTTCTTT	CASSQGLGYKAFF
TRBV11-3	TRBD1	TRBJ2-2	NA	TGTGCCAGCAGCCCAAGAATCGGGCAGGGGGTCAACACCGGGGAGCTGTTTTTT	CASSPRIGQGVNTGELFF
TRBV18	NA	TRBJ1-2	NA	TGTGCCAGCTCACCATTGGACGCCCTTGAGCTTGGCTACACCTTC	CASSPLDALELGYTF
TRBV24-1	NA	TRBJ1-1	NA	TGTGCCACCAGTGATCCCGCTACAGGGAACACTGAAGCTTTCTTT	CATSDPATGNTEAFF
TRBV5-1	NA	TRBJ2-3	NA	TGCGCCAGCAGCCCCAGGGCAGGGGAGTCAGATACGCAGTATTTT	CASSPRAGESDTQYF
TRBV12-5	NA	TRBJ2-1	NA	TGTGCTAGCCTAGGGGGAGGGGCGGGCAGCTCCTACAATGAGCAGTTCTTC	CASLGGGAGSSYNEQFF
TRBV9	NA	TRBJ1-2	NA	TGTGCCAGCAGCGTAGCGAACAGTCCAATCCTATCTAACTATGGCTACACCTTC	CASSVANSPILSNYGYTF
TRBV9	NA	TRBJ2-2	NA	TGTGCCAGCAGCGTAGGGCAGGGGAACACCGGGGAGCTGTTTTTT	CASSVGQGNTGELFF
TRBV4-1	TRBD1	TRBJ1-5	NA	TGCGCCAGCAGCCAAGATTACCGGGACAGCTATCAGCCCCAGCATTTT	CASSQDYRDSYQPQHF
TRBV7-8	NA	TRBJ1-5	NA	TGTGCCAGCAGCTTAGGTTGGGGGGAGCGCAATCAGCCCCAGCATTTT	CASSLGWGERNQPQHF
TRBV5-4	TRBD1	TRBJ2-6	once	TGTGCCAGCAGCACAGGGAAGGACAGGGCTGGGGCCAACGTCCTGACTTTC	CASSTGKDRAGANVLTF